The clone carrying this T cell receptor beta chain was seen at least ten times. Its antigen is unidentified. This entry is derived from a study of Graves' ophthalmopathy and Graves' hyperthyroidism. The V and J ends lost 0 bases and 0 bases respectively, with 6 bases between them. Germline CDR1 and CDR2: SGHVS and FQNEAQ. This CDR3 region has 15 residues. RNA served as the template for amplifying TCR beta CDR3 regions. Second-round multiplex PCR came after first-round RT-PCR with HTBI primers. MiXCR, run by TCRdb on the multiplex PCR reads, gives a single entry per CDR3 protein. The sample carries fewer than 400,000 distinct CDR3 sequences, approximately 20% recorded once. Overall study results and limits: A majority of expanded thyroid clonotypes exceeding 0.001 frequency were likewise present in blood.

The TCR was taken from a woman aged 18-29 years with Graves' ophthalmopathy. The chain carries TRBV7-8 and TRBJ1-5; D gene ambiguous. Input material: peripheral blood. CDR3 sequence (DNA): TGTGCCAGCAGCTTAGCGTATTATAGCAATCAGCCCCAGCATTTT. The encoded protein is CASSLAYYSNQPQHF.